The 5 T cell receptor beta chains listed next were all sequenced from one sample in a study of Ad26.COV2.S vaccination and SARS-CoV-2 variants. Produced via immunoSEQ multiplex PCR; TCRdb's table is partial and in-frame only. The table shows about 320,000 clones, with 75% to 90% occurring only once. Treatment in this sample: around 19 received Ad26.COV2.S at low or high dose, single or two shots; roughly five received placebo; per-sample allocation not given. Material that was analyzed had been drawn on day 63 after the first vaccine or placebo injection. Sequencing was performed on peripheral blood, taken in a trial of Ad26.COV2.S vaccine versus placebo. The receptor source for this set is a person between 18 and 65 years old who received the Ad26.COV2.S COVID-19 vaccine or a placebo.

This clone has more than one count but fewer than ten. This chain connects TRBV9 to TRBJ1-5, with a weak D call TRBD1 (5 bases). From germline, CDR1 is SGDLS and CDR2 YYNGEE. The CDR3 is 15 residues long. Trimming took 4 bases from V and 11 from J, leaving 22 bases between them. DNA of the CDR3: TGTGCCAGCAGCCCCCAGGGTGACGCGGTAGGGACCCAGCATTTT. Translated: CASSPQGDAVGTQHF. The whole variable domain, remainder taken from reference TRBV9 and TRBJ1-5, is DSGVTQTPKHLITATGQRVTLRCSPRSGDLSVYWYQQSLDQGLQFLIQYYNGEERAKGNILERFSAQQFPDLHSELNLSSLELGDSALYFCASSPQGDAVGTQHFGDGTRLSIL.

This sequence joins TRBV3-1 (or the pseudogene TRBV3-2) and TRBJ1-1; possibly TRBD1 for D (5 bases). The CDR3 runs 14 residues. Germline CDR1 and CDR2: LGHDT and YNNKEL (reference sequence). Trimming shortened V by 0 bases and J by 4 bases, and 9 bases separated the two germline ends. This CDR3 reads CASSQDGGGTEAFF. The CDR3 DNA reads TGTGCCAGCAGCCAAGATGGTGGGGGCACTGAAGCTTTCTTT.

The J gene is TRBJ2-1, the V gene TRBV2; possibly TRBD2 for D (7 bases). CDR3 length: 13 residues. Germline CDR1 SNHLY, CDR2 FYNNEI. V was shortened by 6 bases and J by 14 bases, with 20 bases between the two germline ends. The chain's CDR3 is CASRGGSGTSEFF. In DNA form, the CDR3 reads TGTGCCAGCAGGGGAGGGAGCGGGACATCTGAGTTCTTC. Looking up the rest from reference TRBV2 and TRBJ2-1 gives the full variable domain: EPEVTQTPSHQVTQMGQEVILRCVPISNHLYFYWYRQILGQKVEFLVSFYNNEISEKSEIFDDQFSVERPDGSNFTLKIRSTKLEDSAMYFCASRGGSGTSEFFGPGTRLTVL.

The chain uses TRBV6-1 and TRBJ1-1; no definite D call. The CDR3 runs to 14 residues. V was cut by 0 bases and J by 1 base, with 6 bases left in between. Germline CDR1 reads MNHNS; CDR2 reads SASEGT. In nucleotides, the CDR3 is TGTGCCAGCAGTGAAGCGCGGCAGAACACTGAAGCTTTCTTT. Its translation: CASSEARQNTEAFF.

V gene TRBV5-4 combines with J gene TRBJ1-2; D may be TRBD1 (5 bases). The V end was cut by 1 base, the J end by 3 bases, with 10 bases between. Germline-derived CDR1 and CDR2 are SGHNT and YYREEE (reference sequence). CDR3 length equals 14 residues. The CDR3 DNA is TGTGCCAGCAGCTTGTTCGGCAGGGACTATGGCTACACCTTC. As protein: CASSLFGRDYGYTF.